These T cell receptor beta chains were read from a single sample in a study of CD8+CD57+ T cells in acquired aplastic anemia. Each CDR3 protein gets one entry after TCRdb re-called the reads with MiXCR. The table records 35,000 to 45,000 distinct CDR3 sequences, 76% of them present only once. Sequencing was done on a sample of sorted CD4+, CD8+, or CD8+CD57+ T cells (not recorded which) from PBMCs. These receptors were obtained from a human donor in good health, serving as a control. Both conserved end residues are part of each CDR3. D genes are given only for firm matches. Clone size is stated in some rows and not others, as once, few, many or a class when expanded.

abundance: NA
v_gene: TRBV24-1
d_gene: NA
j_gene: TRBJ1-1
CDR3aa: CATEGEGRNTEAFF
CDR3nt: TGTGCCACCGAGGGGGAAGGACGGAACACTGAAGCTTTCTTT

abundance: NA
v_gene: TRBV19
d_gene: NA
j_gene: TRBJ2-5
CDR3aa: CASSMDRVETQYF
CDR3nt: TGTGCCAGTAGTATGGACAGAGTCGAGACCCAGTACTTC

abundance: few
v_gene: TRBV2
d_gene: TRBD1
j_gene: TRBJ1-4
CDR3aa: CASSEGDRDSEKLFF
CDR3nt: TGTGCCAGCAGTGAAGGGGACAGGGATAGTGAAAAACTGTTTTTT

abundance: once
v_gene: TRBV24-1
d_gene: NA
j_gene: TRBJ2-7
CDR3aa: CATSDEAGGEQYF
CDR3nt: TGTGCCACCAGTGATGAAGCTGGGGGCGAGCAGTACTTC

abundance: medium-sized
v_gene: TRBV6-2/TRBV6-3
d_gene: TRBD2
j_gene: TRBJ2-5
CDR3aa: CASGLVGETQYF
CDR3nt: TGTGCCAGCGGACTAGTTGGCGAGACCCAGTACTTC

abundance: few
v_gene: TRBV25-1
d_gene: TRBD2
j_gene: TRBJ2-3
CDR3aa: CASSELVAGAGTDTQYF
CDR3nt: TGTGCCAGCAGTGAATTGGTAGCGGGAGCAGGCACAGATACGCAGTATTTT

abundance: NA
v_gene: TRBV20-1
d_gene: NA
j_gene: TRBJ1-6
CDR3aa: CSAPDRRAYNSPLHF
CDR3nt: TGCAGTGCGCCCGACAGAAGGGCCTATAATTCACCCCTCCACTTT

abundance: many
v_gene: TRBV27
d_gene: NA
j_gene: TRBJ1-2
CDR3aa: CASSSPRGDYTF
CDR3nt: TGTGCCAGCAGTTCCCCCAGAGGAGACTACACCTTC

abundance: NA
v_gene: TRBV29-1
d_gene: NA
j_gene: TRBJ1-5
CDR3aa: CSVVLGGRGDSNQPQHF
CDR3nt: TGCAGCGTTGTATTGGGTGGCAGGGGAGATAGCAATCAGCCCCAGCATTTT

abundance: NA
v_gene: TRBV7-9
d_gene: TRBD1
j_gene: TRBJ2-1
CDR3aa: CASSWGQVNEQFF
CDR3nt: TGTGCCAGCAGCTGGGGACAGGTCAATGAGCAGTTCTTC

abundance: NA
v_gene: TRBV29-1
d_gene: NA
j_gene: TRBJ2-2
CDR3aa: CSVAYFANTGELFF
CDR3nt: TGCAGCGTTGCATACTTCGCGAACACCGGGGAGCTGTTTTTT

abundance: NA
v_gene: TRBV24-1
d_gene: NA
j_gene: TRBJ2-1
CDR3aa: CATSGTDFYNEQFF
CDR3nt: TGTGCCACCAGTGGGACCGATTTCTACAATGAGCAGTTCTTC

abundance: NA
v_gene: TRBV7-9
d_gene: TRBD1
j_gene: TRBJ2-1
CDR3aa: CASSSRDRGRNEQFF
CDR3nt: TGTGCCAGCAGCTCCCGGGACAGGGGGCGTAATGAGCAGTTCTTC

abundance: NA
v_gene: TRBV29-1
d_gene: NA
j_gene: TRBJ1-2
CDR3aa: CSASTVNSDGYTF
CDR3nt: TGCAGCGCATCGACAGTTAATAGCGATGGCTACACCTTC

abundance: once
v_gene: TRBV29-1
d_gene: NA
j_gene: TRBJ1-1
CDR3aa: CSVGTEAFF
CDR3nt: TGCAGCGTTGGGACTGAAGCTTTCTTT

abundance: NA
v_gene: TRBV7-6
d_gene: NA
j_gene: TRBJ2-5
CDR3aa: CASSSRARQETQYF
CDR3nt: TGTGCCAGCAGCTCCCGAGCGAGGCAAGAGACCCAGTACTTC

abundance: NA
v_gene: TRBV29-1
d_gene: NA
j_gene: TRBJ2-1
CDR3aa: CSVDRNARGSYNEQFF
CDR3nt: TGCAGCGTTGACCGTAACGCCCGGGGCTCCTACAATGAGCAGTTCTTC

abundance: NA
v_gene: TRBV29-1
d_gene: NA
j_gene: TRBJ2-5
CDR3aa: CSVEAPGTQETQYF
CDR3nt: TGCAGCGTTGAAGCGCCCGGAACTCAAGAGACCCAGTACTTC

abundance: once
v_gene: TRBV24-1
d_gene: NA
j_gene: TRBJ2-5
CDR3aa: CATSDPRHPRDETQYF
CDR3nt: TGTGCCACCAGTGACCCGCGACACCCGCGGGATGAGACCCAGTACTTC

abundance: NA
v_gene: TRBV7-9
d_gene: NA
j_gene: TRBJ2-7
CDR3aa: CASSKQGSSDEQYF
CDR3nt: TGTGCCAGCAGCAAACAGGGTTCAAGTGACGAGCAGTACTTC

abundance: NA
v_gene: TRBV6-1
d_gene: NA
j_gene: TRBJ1-1
CDR3aa: CASSCRAAPNTEAFF
CDR3nt: TGTGCCAGCAGTTGTAGGGCCGCACCTAACACTGAAGCTTTCTTT

abundance: few
v_gene: TRBV7-2
d_gene: NA
j_gene: TRBJ1-6
CDR3aa: CASSPMGGSPLHF
CDR3nt: TGTGCCAGCAGCCCAATGGGGGGTTCACCCCTCCACTTT

abundance: NA
v_gene: TRBV20-1
d_gene: NA
j_gene: TRBJ2-7
CDR3aa: CSARGAGNDYEQYF
CDR3nt: TGCAGTGCTAGAGGGGCAGGCAACGACTACGAGCAGTACTTC